This is a list of T cell receptor beta chains from one sample in a study of cytomegalovirus exposure and HLA in healthy donors. Only in-frame clones appear in the TCRdb table, and some are missing; sequencing was by immunoSEQ multiplex PCR. The sample records under 200,000 clones, approximately 73% being singletons. What was sequenced was PBMCs. The receptor set was obtained from a man aged 45 to 65 in good health and CMV-seronegative. Both conserved end residues are part of each CDR3. D genes are given only for firm matches. The listing skips clone size in some rows; elsewhere it reads once, few, many or a size class.

abundance: -
len: 14
v_gene: TRBV7-6
d_gene: -
j_gene: TRBJ1-1
CDR3aa: CASSPSRGNTEAFF
CDR3nt: TGTGCCAGCAGCCCCTCCCGGGGGAACACTGAAGCTTTCTTT

abundance: few
len: 16
v_gene: TRBV19
d_gene: -
j_gene: TRBJ2-2
CDR3aa: CASSPGGKGANGELFF
CDR3nt: TGTGCCAGTAGTCCCGGGGGAAAGGGGGCAAACGGGGAGCTGTTTTTT

abundance: -
len: 15
v_gene: TRBV28
d_gene: TRBD1
j_gene: TRBJ1-2
CDR3aa: CASTPSGQGAGGYTF
CDR3nt: TGTGCCAGCACCCCCTCGGGCCAGGGGGCGGGTGGCTACACCTTC

abundance: -
len: 15
v_gene: TRBV27
d_gene: TRBD1
j_gene: TRBJ1-1
CDR3aa: CASSRPGTGDTEAFF
CDR3nt: TGTGCCAGCAGCCGTCCCGGGACAGGTGACACTGAAGCTTTCTTT

abundance: -
len: 11
v_gene: TRBV29-1
d_gene: -
j_gene: TRBJ1-2
CDR3aa: CSVVQGHGYTF
CDR3nt: TGCAGCGTTGTGCAGGGTCATGGCTACACCTTC

abundance: -
len: 15
v_gene: TRBV7-9
d_gene: TRBD1
j_gene: TRBJ2-2
CDR3aa: CASSWGQEPTGELFF
CDR3nt: TGTGCCAGCAGCTGGGGACAGGAACCCACCGGGGAGCTGTTTTTT

abundance: -
len: 16
v_gene: TRBV5-4
d_gene: -
j_gene: TRBJ1-3
CDR3aa: CASSFRTGNSGNTIYF
CDR3nt: TGTGCCAGCAGCTTTAGGACGGGGAACTCTGGAAACACCATATATTTT

abundance: -
len: 10
v_gene: TRBV10-1
d_gene: -
j_gene: TRBJ2-7
CDR3aa: CASPPVEQYF
CDR3nt: TGCGCCAGCCCCCCGGTCGAGCAGTACTTC

abundance: -
len: 14
v_gene: TRBV7-9
d_gene: TRBD1
j_gene: TRBJ1-2
CDR3aa: CASTLGRGNYGYTF
CDR3nt: TGTGCCAGCACCCTAGGCAGGGGGAACTATGGCTACACCTTC

abundance: -
len: 15
v_gene: TRBV4-3
d_gene: TRBD2
j_gene: TRBJ2-5
CDR3aa: CASSLAGGNQETQYF
CDR3nt: TGCGCCAGCAGCCTAGCGGGGGGGAACCAAGAGACCCAGTACTTC

abundance: few
len: 14
v_gene: TRBV5-1
d_gene: TRBD1
j_gene: TRBJ1-6
CDR3aa: CASRQPGQGSPLHF
CDR3nt: TGCGCCAGCAGGCAGCCGGGACAGGGGTCACCCCTCCACTTT

abundance: few
len: 16
v_gene: TRBV7-6
d_gene: TRBD1
j_gene: TRBJ1-2
CDR3aa: CASSGRTGAEDYGYTF
CDR3nt: TGTGCCAGCAGCGGCAGGACAGGGGCGGAGGACTATGGCTACACCTTC

abundance: -
len: 14
v_gene: TRBV5-6
d_gene: TRBD1
j_gene: TRBJ2-7
CDR3aa: CASSWDRHPYEQYF
CDR3nt: TGTGCCAGCAGCTGGGACAGGCACCCTTACGAGCAGTACTTC

abundance: -
len: 12
v_gene: TRBV7-2
d_gene: -
j_gene: TRBJ1-5
CDR3aa: CASSPFGGTQHF
CDR3nt: TGTGCCAGCAGTCCCTTCGGCGGGACCCAGCATTTT

abundance: -
len: 12
v_gene: TRBV19
d_gene: -
j_gene: TRBJ2-1
CDR3aa: CASSLSGNEQFF
CDR3nt: TGTGCCAGTAGTCTCTCCGGCAATGAGCAGTTCTTC

abundance: -
len: 15
v_gene: TRBV4-2
d_gene: TRBD2
j_gene: TRBJ2-1
CDR3aa: CASSQDSSGGNEQFF
CDR3nt: TGTGCCAGCAGCCAAGACTCTAGCGGGGGTAATGAGCAGTTCTTC

abundance: -
len: 13
v_gene: TRBV2
d_gene: TRBD1
j_gene: TRBJ1-1
CDR3aa: CASRRGREAEAFF
CDR3nt: TGTGCCAGCAGGAGGGGGCGGGAAGCTGAAGCTTTCTTT

abundance: once
len: 16
v_gene: TRBV7-3
d_gene: TRBD2
j_gene: TRBJ2-3
CDR3aa: CASRPRGGGGTDTQYF
CDR3nt: TGTGCCAGCAGACCCCGTGGCGGGGGGGGCACAGATACGCAGTATTTT

abundance: once
len: 13
v_gene: TRBV2
d_gene: -
j_gene: TRBJ1-1
CDR3aa: CASTAGGNTEAFF
CDR3nt: TGTGCCAGCACAGCGGGGGGCAACACTGAAGCTTTCTTT

abundance: once
len: 16
v_gene: TRBV5-6
d_gene: -
j_gene: TRBJ2-3
CDR3aa: CASSLIVGAATDTQYF
CDR3nt: TGTGCCAGCAGCTTGATTGTTGGGGCAGCCACAGATACGCAGTATTTT

abundance: -
len: 13
v_gene: TRBV7-8
d_gene: -
j_gene: TRBJ2-7
CDR3aa: CASTLGSTYEQYF
CDR3nt: TGTGCCAGCACCCTCGGGTCGACCTACGAGCAGTACTTC

abundance: -
len: 18
v_gene: TRBV7-9
d_gene: TRBD1
j_gene: TRBJ2-3
CDR3aa: CASSLVVRGQGATDTQYF
CDR3nt: TGTGCCAGCAGCTTAGTTGTCCGGGGACAGGGGGCCACAGATACGCAGTATTTT

abundance: -
len: 17
v_gene: TRBV6-4
d_gene: TRBD1
j_gene: TRBJ1-2
CDR3aa: CASSDSEDRERRYGYTF
CDR3nt: TGTGCCAGCAGTGACTCGGAGGACAGGGAAAGGAGGTATGGCTACACCTTC

abundance: -
len: 16
v_gene: TRBV5-1
d_gene: -
j_gene: TRBJ2-2
CDR3aa: CASRLQVGDTAGELFF
CDR3nt: TGCGCCAGCAGGCTCCAGGTAGGGGACACCGCCGGGGAGCTGTTTTTT

abundance: -
len: 15
v_gene: TRBV28
d_gene: TRBD1
j_gene: TRBJ1-5
CDR3aa: CASRRGQPSNQPQHF
CDR3nt: TGTGCCAGCAGAAGGGGACAGCCTAGCAATCAGCCCCAGCATTTT

abundance: -
len: 16
v_gene: TRBV5-4
d_gene: -
j_gene: TRBJ2-5
CDR3aa: CASSLYRANVGETQYF
CDR3nt: TGTGCCAGCAGCTTATACAGGGCCAACGTAGGAGAGACCCAGTACTTC

abundance: -
len: 15
v_gene: TRBV2
d_gene: -
j_gene: TRBJ1-1
CDR3aa: CASSEGRGLGTEAFF
CDR3nt: TGTGCCAGCAGTGAAGGGCGGGGCTTGGGCACTGAAGCTTTCTTT

abundance: -
len: 14
v_gene: TRBV28
d_gene: -
j_gene: TRBJ2-7
CDR3aa: CASRPGTKNYEQYF
CDR3nt: TGTGCCAGCAGACCCGGGACAAAGAACTACGAGCAGTACTTC

abundance: -
len: 15
v_gene: TRBV6-6
d_gene: -
j_gene: TRBJ2-3
CDR3aa: CASSYGGGGADTQYF
CDR3nt: TGTGCCAGCAGTTACGGTGGGGGCGGCGCAGATACGCAGTATTTT

abundance: -
len: 14
v_gene: TRBV2
d_gene: -
j_gene: TRBJ2-4
CDR3aa: CASRSREVKNIQYF
CDR3nt: TGTGCCAGCAGGAGCAGGGAGGTCAAAAACATTCAGTACTTC

abundance: -
len: 12
v_gene: TRBV11-2
d_gene: -
j_gene: TRBJ1-1
CDR3aa: CASSHRGTEAFF
CDR3nt: TGTGCCAGCAGCCATAGGGGCACTGAAGCTTTCTTT

abundance: -
len: 15
v_gene: TRBV2
d_gene: TRBD1
j_gene: TRBJ1-1
CDR3aa: CASRATGGANTEAFF
CDR3nt: TGTGCCAGCAGGGCGACAGGGGGTGCGAACACTGAAGCTTTCTTT

abundance: few
len: 13
v_gene: TRBV6-5
d_gene: TRBD1
j_gene: TRBJ1-4
CDR3aa: CASKQGAREKLFF
CDR3nt: TGTGCCAGCAAACAGGGGGCTCGGGAAAAACTGTTTTTT

abundance: -
len: 13
v_gene: TRBV6-1
d_gene: -
j_gene: TRBJ1-1
CDR3aa: CATHRDQNTEAFF
CDR3nt: TGTGCCACCCACAGGGACCAGAACACTGAAGCTTTCTTT

abundance: -
len: 13
v_gene: TRBV7-3
d_gene: -
j_gene: TRBJ2-5
CDR3aa: CASSLDTHHGQYF
CDR3nt: TGTGCCAGCAGCTTAGATACTCACCACGGGCAGTACTTC

abundance: few
len: 13
v_gene: TRBV6-5
d_gene: -
j_gene: TRBJ2-7
CDR3aa: CASRDSPPHEQYF
CDR3nt: TGTGCCAGCAGGGACTCGCCGCCCCACGAGCAGTACTTC

abundance: -
len: 14
v_gene: TRBV11-1
d_gene: -
j_gene: TRBJ1-4
CDR3aa: CASSLEARGEKLFF
CDR3nt: TGTGCCAGCAGCTTAGAAGCCCGCGGCGAAAAACTGTTTTTT

abundance: once
len: 15
v_gene: TRBV7-2
d_gene: TRBD1
j_gene: TRBJ1-1
CDR3aa: CASSLQRTGGTEAFF
CDR3nt: TGTGCCAGCAGCTTACAGCGGACAGGGGGCACTGAAGCTTTCTTT

abundance: -
len: 15
v_gene: TRBV10-3
d_gene: TRBD2
j_gene: TRBJ2-3
CDR3aa: CAIRSSGGLRDTQYF
CDR3nt: TGTGCCATCAGATCTAGCGGGGGGTTAAGAGATACGCAGTATTTT

abundance: few
len: 16
v_gene: TRBV27
d_gene: -
j_gene: TRBJ2-2
CDR3aa: CASSLSTGPNTGELFF
CDR3nt: TGTGCCAGCAGTTTGTCGACAGGCCCGAACACCGGGGAGCTGTTTTTT

abundance: -
len: 14
v_gene: TRBV5-1
d_gene: TRBD1
j_gene: TRBJ1-1
CDR3aa: CASSLVPGQALAFF
CDR3nt: TGCGCCAGCAGCCTCGTCCCGGGACAGGCCCTGGCTTTCTTT

abundance: -
len: 14
v_gene: TRBV6-5
d_gene: -
j_gene: TRBJ1-1
CDR3aa: CASRRTDWGTEAFF
CDR3nt: TGTGCCAGCAGGCGGACGGACTGGGGCACTGAAGCTTTCTTT

abundance: -
len: 17
v_gene: TRBV4-1
d_gene: TRBD1
j_gene: TRBJ1-6
CDR3aa: CASSQAGSGQGNSPLHF
CDR3nt: TGCGCCAGCAGCCAAGCGGGGTCGGGACAGGGGAATTCACCCCTCCACTTT

abundance: few
len: 15
v_gene: TRBV7-9
d_gene: -
j_gene: TRBJ1-1
CDR3aa: CASSPEGGVVTEAFF
CDR3nt: TGTGCCAGCAGCCCAGAGGGGGGGGTGGTAACTGAAGCTTTCTTT

abundance: -
len: 14
v_gene: TRBV7-9
d_gene: -
j_gene: TRBJ2-3
CDR3aa: CASSLRGGTDTQYF
CDR3nt: TGTGCCAGCAGCCTCAGGGGGGGCACAGATACGCAGTATTTT

abundance: few
len: 13
v_gene: TRBV27
d_gene: -
j_gene: TRBJ1-6
CDR3aa: CASTGTRDSPLHF
CDR3nt: TGTGCCAGCACCGGGACACGCGATTCACCCCTCCACTTT

abundance: -
len: 11
v_gene: TRBV18
d_gene: TRBD1
j_gene: TRBJ1-1
CDR3aa: CASSPTGEAFF
CDR3nt: TGTGCCAGCTCACCGACAGGGGAAGCTTTCTTT

abundance: -
len: 14
v_gene: TRBV9
d_gene: TRBD1
j_gene: TRBJ1-1
CDR3aa: CASSLRTGFTEAFF
CDR3nt: TGTGCCAGCAGCCTACGGACAGGATTCACTGAAGCTTTCTTT

abundance: -
len: 16
v_gene: TRBV19
d_gene: TRBD1
j_gene: TRBJ2-3
CDR3aa: CASSSMDRVWTDTQYF
CDR3nt: TGTGCCAGTAGTTCAATGGACAGGGTGTGGACAGATACGCAGTATTTT

abundance: -
len: 14
v_gene: TRBV27
d_gene: TRBD1
j_gene: TRBJ2-2
CDR3aa: CATWTGVNTGELFF
CDR3nt: TGTGCCACCTGGACAGGAGTGAACACCGGGGAGCTGTTTTTT

abundance: -
len: 14
v_gene: TRBV29-1
d_gene: -
j_gene: TRBJ2-5
CDR3aa: CSVYPGTAQETQYF
CDR3nt: TGCAGCGTTTACCCCGGGACTGCCCAAGAGACCCAGTACTTC

abundance: -
len: 16
v_gene: TRBV19
d_gene: -
j_gene: TRBJ1-6
CDR3aa: CASSDPRRERGSPLHF
CDR3nt: TGTGCCAGTAGTGACCCTCGGAGGGAGCGGGGTTCACCCCTCCACTTT

abundance: -
len: 16
v_gene: TRBV4-1
d_gene: -
j_gene: TRBJ1-1
CDR3aa: CASSHPSRHFGGEAFF
CDR3nt: TGCGCCAGCAGCCACCCCAGCCGGCACTTCGGAGGGGAAGCTTTCTTT

abundance: few
len: 16
v_gene: TRBV4-1
d_gene: -
j_gene: TRBJ1-1
CDR3aa: CASSQESRSSVTEAFF
CDR3nt: TGCGCCAGCAGCCAAGAATCCCGGTCCAGCGTGACTGAAGCTTTCTTT

abundance: -
len: 15
v_gene: TRBV6-5
d_gene: -
j_gene: TRBJ2-7
CDR3aa: CASSYRSMSYYEQYF
CDR3nt: TGTGCCAGCAGTTACCGGTCCATGTCATACTACGAGCAGTACTTC

abundance: -
len: 16
v_gene: TRBV18
d_gene: -
j_gene: TRBJ2-2
CDR3aa: CASGQGQGSNTGELFF
CDR3nt: TGTGCCAGCGGTCAAGGGCAGGGCTCGAACACCGGGGAGCTGTTTTTT

abundance: -
len: 13
v_gene: TRBV5-8
d_gene: TRBD1
j_gene: TRBJ1-5
CDR3aa: CASSLRGDQPQHF
CDR3nt: TGTGCCAGCAGCCTCAGGGGGGATCAGCCCCAGCATTTT

abundance: -
len: 16
v_gene: TRBV5-1
d_gene: TRBD1
j_gene: TRBJ1-2
CDR3aa: CASSSSGTGGNYGYTF
CDR3nt: TGCGCCAGCAGCTCGTCCGGGACAGGGGGTAACTATGGCTACACCTTC

abundance: -
len: 14
v_gene: TRBV5-4
d_gene: TRBD2
j_gene: TRBJ2-5
CDR3aa: CASSDRLAGETQYF
CDR3nt: TGTGCCAGCAGCGACCGACTAGCGGGAGAGACCCAGTACTTC

abundance: few
len: 14
v_gene: TRBV7-2
d_gene: -
j_gene: TRBJ1-2
CDR3aa: CASSPARVNYGYTF
CDR3nt: TGTGCCAGCAGCCCCGCACGGGTTAACTATGGCTACACCTTC